This T cell receptor beta chain is drawn from a study of blood T cell repertoires in COVID-19. Cohort allocation depended upon clinical history that participants reported. Sequencing used immunoSEQ multiplex PCR; TCRdb keeps in-frame clones, though not all of them. The data contain some 160,000 clones, approximately 80% of them singletons. This CDR3 has 12 amino acids. V lost 6 bases, J lost 0 bases, and 8 bases lay in between. Germline CDR1 SQVTM, CDR2 ANQGSEA. The receptor was derived from a woman aged 60-75 years who had recovered from COVID-19. This sequence joins TRBV29-1 and TRBJ1-1, with D uncertain. Sample: PBMCs or T cells enriched from blood (not recorded which). CDR3 residues: CSVSTMNTEAFF. The CDR3 DNA reads TGCAGCGTGTCGACTATGAACACTGAAGCTTTCTTT.